The source of this T cell receptor beta chain is a study of shared clonotypes between healthy human individuals. Using immunoSEQ multiplex PCR, the repertoire was profiled, and TCRdb retains in-frame clones only, with some absent. The data hold about 550,000 clones, with about 95% observed a single time. Germline lookup yields CDR1 SGHDN and CDR2 FVKESK. Between the trimmed V and J ends, which lost 1 base and 5 bases, there was a span of 12 bases. The length of the CDR3 is 15 residues. CD45RO-negative cells were positively selected for CCR7, leaving out terminally differentiated effector memory CD45RA+ cells. The study drew all its donors from Caucasian adults living in Nashville, Tennessee.

This clonotype was obtained from a woman in her 30s in good health. Sequencing used naive CD8+ T cells sorted from blood. The rearrangement uses TRBV14 and TRBJ2-4; no definite D call. The DNA for the CDR3 is TGTGCCAGCAGCCAAGGTATCTACCAAGAAAACATTCAGTACTTC. Its protein is CASSQGIYQENIQYF.